The source of this T cell receptor (beta chain) is a study of CD8 T cells in Susac syndrome. Germline V gene data show CDR1 as SNHLY and CDR2 as FYNNEI. The CDR3 loop spans 14 amino acids. V shed 3 bases and J shed 4 bases, with 11 bases lying between them. RNA totalling roughly 0.45 to 1 ug underwent reverse transcription with random hexamers. Via MiXCR, TCRdb re-called the immunoSEQ multiplex PCR reads, giving one row per CDR3 protein. The table records 200,000 to 250,000 distinct CDR3 sequences, 85% to 95% of them present only once. The chain employs TRBV2 and TRBJ2-3, with a weak D call TRBD2 (6 bases). Specimen: CD4+ T cells from PBMCs. This clonotype originated in a human donor with multiple sclerosis. The CDR3 is CASSEEGTADTQYF. Here the CDR3 DNA reads TGTGCCAGCAGTGAGGAGGGAACCGCAGATACGCAGTATTTT.